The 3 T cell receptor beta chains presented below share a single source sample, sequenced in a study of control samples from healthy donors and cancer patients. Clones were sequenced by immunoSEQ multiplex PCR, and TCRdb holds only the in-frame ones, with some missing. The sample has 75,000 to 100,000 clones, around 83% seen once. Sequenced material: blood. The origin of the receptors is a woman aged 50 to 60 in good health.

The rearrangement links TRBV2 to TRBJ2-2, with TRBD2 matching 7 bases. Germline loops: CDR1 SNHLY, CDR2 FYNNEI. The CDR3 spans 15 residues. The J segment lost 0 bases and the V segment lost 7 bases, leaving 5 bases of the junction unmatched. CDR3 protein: CASTLSGANTGELFF. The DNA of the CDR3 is TGTGCCAGCACCTTAAGCGGGGCGAACACCGGGGAGCTGTTTTTT.

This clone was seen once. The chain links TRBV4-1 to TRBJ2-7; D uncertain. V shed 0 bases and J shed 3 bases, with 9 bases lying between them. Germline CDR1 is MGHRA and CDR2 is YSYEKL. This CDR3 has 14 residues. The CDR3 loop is CASSQDRTFYEQYF. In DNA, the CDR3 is TGCGCCAGCAGCCAAGATCGAACGTTCTACGAGCAGTACTTC.

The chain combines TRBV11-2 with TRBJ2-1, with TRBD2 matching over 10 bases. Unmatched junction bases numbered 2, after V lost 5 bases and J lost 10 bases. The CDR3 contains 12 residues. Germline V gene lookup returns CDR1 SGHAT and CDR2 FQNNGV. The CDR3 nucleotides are TGTGCCAGCAGCCCGGGACTAGCGGAGCAGTTCTTC. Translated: CASSPGLAEQFF.